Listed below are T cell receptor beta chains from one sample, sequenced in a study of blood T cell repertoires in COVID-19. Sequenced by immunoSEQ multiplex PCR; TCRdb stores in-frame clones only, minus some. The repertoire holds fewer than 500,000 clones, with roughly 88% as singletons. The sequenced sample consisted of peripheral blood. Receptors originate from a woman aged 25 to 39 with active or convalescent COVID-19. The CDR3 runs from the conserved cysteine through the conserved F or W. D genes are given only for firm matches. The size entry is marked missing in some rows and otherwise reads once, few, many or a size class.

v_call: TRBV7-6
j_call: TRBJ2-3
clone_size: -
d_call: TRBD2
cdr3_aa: CASSLGVGSGVKNTQYF
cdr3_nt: TGTGCCAGCAGCTTAGGGGTGGGTAGCGGGGTGAAGAATACGCAGTATTTT

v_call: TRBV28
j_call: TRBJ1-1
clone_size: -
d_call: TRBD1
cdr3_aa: CASTADRGTMNTEAFF
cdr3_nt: TGTGCCAGCACCGCGGACAGGGGTACCATGAACACTGAAGCTTTCTTT

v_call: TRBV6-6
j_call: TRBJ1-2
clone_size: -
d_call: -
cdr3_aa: CASSSQGFGYTF
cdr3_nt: TGTGCCAGCAGTTCCCAGGGTTTTGGCTACACCTTC

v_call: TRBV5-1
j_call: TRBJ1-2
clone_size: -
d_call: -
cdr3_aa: CASSPTPNYGYTF
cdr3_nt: TGCGCCAGCAGTCCCACACCTAACTATGGCTACACCTTC

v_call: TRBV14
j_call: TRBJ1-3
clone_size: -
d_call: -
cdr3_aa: CASSPTGTYSGNTIYF
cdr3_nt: TGTGCCAGCAGCCCAACCGGGACATACTCTGGAAACACCATATATTTT

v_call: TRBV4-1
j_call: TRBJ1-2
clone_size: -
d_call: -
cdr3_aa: CASSQESGYTF
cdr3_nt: TGCGCCAGCAGCCAAGAGAGTGGCTACACCTTC

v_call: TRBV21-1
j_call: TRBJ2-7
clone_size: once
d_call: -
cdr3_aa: CASTPTGTPGRSSYEQYF
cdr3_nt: TGTGCCAGCACCCCGACAGGGACCCCGGGGCGAAGCTCCTACGAGCAGTACTTC

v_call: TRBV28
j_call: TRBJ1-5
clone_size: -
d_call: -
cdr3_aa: CASSLGGTLRQPQHF
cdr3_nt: TGTGCCAGCAGTTTGGGAGGGACCCTAAGACAGCCCCAGCATTTT

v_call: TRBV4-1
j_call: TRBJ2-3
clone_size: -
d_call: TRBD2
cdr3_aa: CASSQDHGRDADTQYF
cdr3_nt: TGCGCCAGCAGCCAAGATCACGGGAGGGACGCAGATACGCAGTATTTT

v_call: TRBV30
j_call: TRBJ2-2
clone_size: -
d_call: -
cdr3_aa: CAWSSLGTGELFF
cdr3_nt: TGTGCCTGGAGTTCCCTCGGCACCGGGGAGCTGTTTTTT

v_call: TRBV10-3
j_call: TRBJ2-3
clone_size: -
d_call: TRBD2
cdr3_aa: CAISVASGRVTDTQYF
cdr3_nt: TGTGCCATCAGTGTCGCTAGCGGGAGGGTCACAGATACGCAGTATTTT

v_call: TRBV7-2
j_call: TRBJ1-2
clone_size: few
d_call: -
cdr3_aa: CASSLAIGGEGYGYTF
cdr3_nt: TGTGCCAGCAGCTTAGCGATCGGGGGGGAGGGCTATGGCTACACCTTC

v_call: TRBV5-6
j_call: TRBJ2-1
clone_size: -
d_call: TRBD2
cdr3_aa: CASSSPTSGGFGNEQFF
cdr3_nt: TGTGCCAGCAGCTCACCGACTAGCGGGGGGTTTGGCAATGAGCAGTTCTTC

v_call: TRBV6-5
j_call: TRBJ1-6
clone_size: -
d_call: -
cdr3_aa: CASKKNQGGLPLHF
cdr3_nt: TGTGCCAGCAAAAAGAATCAAGGAGGTCTACCCCTCCACTTT

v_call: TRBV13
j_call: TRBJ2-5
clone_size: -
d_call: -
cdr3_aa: CASSLRGRETQYF
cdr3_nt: TGTGCCAGCAGCTTACGAGGCCGGGAGACCCAGTACTTC

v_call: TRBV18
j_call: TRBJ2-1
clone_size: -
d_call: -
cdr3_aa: CASSPYSDEQFF
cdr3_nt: TGTGCCAGCTCACCATATTCGGATGAGCAGTTCTTC

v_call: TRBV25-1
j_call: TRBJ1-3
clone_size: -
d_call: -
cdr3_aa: CASSEYSGLTSGNTIYF
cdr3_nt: TGTGCCAGCAGTGAATATTCGGGACTGACCTCTGGAAACACCATATATTTT

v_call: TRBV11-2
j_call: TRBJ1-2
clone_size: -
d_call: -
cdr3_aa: CASSLVGGWNYGYTF
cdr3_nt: TGTGCCAGCAGCTTAGTTGGGGGCTGGAATTATGGCTACACCTTC

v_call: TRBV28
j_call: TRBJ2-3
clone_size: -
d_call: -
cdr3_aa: CASSLSFRVEGTDTQYF
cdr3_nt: TGTGCCAGCAGTTTATCTTTTAGGGTGGAGGGTACAGATACGCAGTATTTT

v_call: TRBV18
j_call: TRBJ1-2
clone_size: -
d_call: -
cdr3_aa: CASSPPGGSPNYGYTF
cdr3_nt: TGTGCCAGCTCACCACCGGGGGGTAGCCCTAACTATGGCTACACCTTC

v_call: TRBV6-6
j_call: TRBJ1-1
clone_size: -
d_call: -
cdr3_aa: CASSYAKQAFF
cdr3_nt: TGTGCCAGCAGTTACGCGAAGCAAGCTTTCTTT

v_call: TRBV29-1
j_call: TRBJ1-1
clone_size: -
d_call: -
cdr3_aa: CSAEWGVNTEAFF
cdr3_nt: TGCAGCGCCGAATGGGGGGTGAACACTGAAGCTTTCTTT

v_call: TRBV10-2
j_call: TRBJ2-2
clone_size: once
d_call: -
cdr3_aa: CASSEVDLFTGELFF
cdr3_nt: TGCGCCAGCAGTGAGGTGGACTTATTTACCGGGGAGCTGTTTTTT

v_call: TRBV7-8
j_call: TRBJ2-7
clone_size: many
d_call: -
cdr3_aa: CASSLVLGPYEQYF
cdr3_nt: TGTGCCAGCAGCTTAGTGCTCGGTCCCTACGAGCAGTACTTC

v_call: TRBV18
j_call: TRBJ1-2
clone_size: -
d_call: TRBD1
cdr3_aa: CASSPTGQGYYGYTF
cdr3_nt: TGTGCCAGCTCACCAACCGGACAGGGGTACTATGGCTACACCTTC

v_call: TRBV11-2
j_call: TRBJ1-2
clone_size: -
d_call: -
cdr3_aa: CASSLDREDYGYTF
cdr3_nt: TGTGCCAGCAGCTTAGACAGGGAGGACTATGGCTACACCTTC

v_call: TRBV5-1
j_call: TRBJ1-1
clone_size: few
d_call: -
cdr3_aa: CASSGGILNTEAFF
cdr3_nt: TGCGCCAGCTCGGGGGGTATTCTCAACACTGAAGCTTTCTTT

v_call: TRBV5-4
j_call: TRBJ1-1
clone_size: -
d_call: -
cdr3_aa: CASIEDPNTEAFF
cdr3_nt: TGTGCCAGCATAGAGGATCCGAACACTGAAGCTTTCTTT

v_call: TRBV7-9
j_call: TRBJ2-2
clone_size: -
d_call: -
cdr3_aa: CASSLAPGRLDTGELFF
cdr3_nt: TGTGCCAGCAGCTTAGCGCCGGGTCGTTTAGACACCGGGGAGCTGTTTTTT

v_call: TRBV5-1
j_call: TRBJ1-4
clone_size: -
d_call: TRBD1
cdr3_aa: CASSDGQGWGEKLFF
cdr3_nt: TGCGCCAGCAGCGACGGACAGGGGTGGGGTGAAAAACTGTTTTTT

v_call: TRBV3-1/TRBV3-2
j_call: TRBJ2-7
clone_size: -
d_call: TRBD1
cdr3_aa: CASSQNEGTGAVEQYF
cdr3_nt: TGTGCCAGCAGCCAGAACGAAGGGACAGGGGCGGTGGAGCAGTACTTC